One and the same sample provided the 4 T cell receptor beta chains below, sequenced in a study of T cells in Graves' hyperthyroidism and ophthalmopathy. RNA transcripts gave rise to amplified TCR beta CDR3 regions. The HTBI primer set was used in a first-round RT-PCR of the TCR CDR3. TCRdb itself ran the multiplex PCR reads through MiXCR, one entry per CDR3 protein. The sample shows 550,000 to 700,000 distinct CDR3 sequences, around 42% of them seen only once. Sequenced: peripheral blood or thyroid tissue (not recorded which). The origin of the receptors is an adult woman with Graves' disease, either hyperthyroidism or ophthalmopathy (not recorded which).

This clonotype was counted a single time. This chain connects TRBV7-3 to TRBJ1-1, with a weak D call TRBD1 (6 bases). Per the germline V gene, CDR1 is SGHTA and CDR2 is FQGTGA. The CDR3 spans 13 residues. The V gene lost 3 bases and the J gene lost 9 bases, with 14 bases spanning the gap. CDR3 in DNA: TGTGCCAGCAGCTTGGGTGGGACAACGAAAGCTTTCTTT. Protein: CASSLGGTTKAFF.

The V gene is TRBV2, the J gene TRBJ1-1, with D perhaps TRBD1 (5 bases). This CDR3 has 16 amino acids. Trimming took off 2 bases at V and 4 bases at J, with 17 bases between the two ends. CDR1 is SNHLY, CDR2 FYNNEI, per germline. CDR3 sequence reads: CASSERHPRGTTEAFF. CDR3 bases: TGTGCCAGCAGTGAAAGGCATCCGAGAGGGACCACTGAAGCTTTCTTT.

This clonotype was observed a few times. The chain joins TRBV10-3 to TRBJ2-7, with TRBD2 identical over 12 bases. This CDR3 is 15 amino acids long. Germline V gene data show CDR1 as ENHRY and CDR2 as SYGVKD. V shed 5 bases, J shed 4 bases, and the junction held 6 bases outside the gene matches. As DNA, the CDR3 is TGTGCCATCAGTAACGGACTAGCGGGACGGTACGAGCAGTACTTC. It codes for CAISNGLAGRYEQYF.

This clonotype was seen repeatedly, ten times or more. The rearrangement links TRBV19 to TRBJ2-7; 12 bases align to TRBD1. Germline V gene sequence: CDR1 LNHDA, CDR2 SQIVND (reference sequence). Unmatched junction bases numbered 5, after V lost 3 bases and J lost 5 bases. This CDR3 contains 15 residues. The CDR3 region has the DNA TGTGCCAGTAGTATTACCGGGACAGGGGGCAACGAGCAGTACTTC. It translates to CASSITGTGGNEQYF.